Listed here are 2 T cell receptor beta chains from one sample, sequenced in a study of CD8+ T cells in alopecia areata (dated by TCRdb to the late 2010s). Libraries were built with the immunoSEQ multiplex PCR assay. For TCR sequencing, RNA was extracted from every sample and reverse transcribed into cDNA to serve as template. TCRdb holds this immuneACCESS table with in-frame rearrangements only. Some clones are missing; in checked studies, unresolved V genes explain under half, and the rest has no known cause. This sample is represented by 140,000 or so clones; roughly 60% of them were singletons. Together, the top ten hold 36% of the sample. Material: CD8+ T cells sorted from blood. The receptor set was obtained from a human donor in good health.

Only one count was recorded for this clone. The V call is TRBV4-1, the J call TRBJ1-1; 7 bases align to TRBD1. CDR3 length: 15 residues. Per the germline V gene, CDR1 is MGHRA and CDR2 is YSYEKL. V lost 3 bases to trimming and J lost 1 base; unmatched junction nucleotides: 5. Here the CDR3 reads CASSQAAGGNTEAFF. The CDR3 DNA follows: TGCGCCAGCAGCCAGGCAGCAGGGGGGAACACTGAAGCTTTCTTT.

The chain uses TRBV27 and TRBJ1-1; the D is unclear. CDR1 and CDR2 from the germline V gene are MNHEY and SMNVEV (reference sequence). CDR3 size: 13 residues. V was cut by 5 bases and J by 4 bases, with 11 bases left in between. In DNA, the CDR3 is TGTGCCAGCAGTCGCGGAGGCCGCACTGAAGCTTTCTTT. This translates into CASSRGGRTEAFF.